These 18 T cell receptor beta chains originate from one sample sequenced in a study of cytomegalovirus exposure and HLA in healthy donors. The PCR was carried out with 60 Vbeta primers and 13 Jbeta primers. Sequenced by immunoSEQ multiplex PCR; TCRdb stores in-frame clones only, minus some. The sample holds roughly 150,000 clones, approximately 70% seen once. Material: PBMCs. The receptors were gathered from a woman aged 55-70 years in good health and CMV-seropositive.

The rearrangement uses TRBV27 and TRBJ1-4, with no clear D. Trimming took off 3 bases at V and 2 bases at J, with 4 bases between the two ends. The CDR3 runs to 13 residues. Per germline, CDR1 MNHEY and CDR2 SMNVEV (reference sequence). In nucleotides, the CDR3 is TGTGCCAGCAGTTTTTCGACTAATGAAAAACTGTTTTTT. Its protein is CASSFSTNEKLFF.

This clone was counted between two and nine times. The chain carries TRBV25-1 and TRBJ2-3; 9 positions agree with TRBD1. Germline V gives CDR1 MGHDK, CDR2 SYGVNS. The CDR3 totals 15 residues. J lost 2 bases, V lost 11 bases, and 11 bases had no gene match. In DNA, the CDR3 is TGTGCCCGAAGAGCGGACAGGGGAATCACAGATACGCAGTATTTT. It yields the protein CARRADRGITDTQYF. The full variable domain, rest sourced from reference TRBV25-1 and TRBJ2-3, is EADIYQTPRYLVIGTGKKITLECSQTMGHDKMYWYQQDPGMELHLIHYSYGVNSTEKGDLSSESTVSRIRTEHFPLTLESARPSHTSQYLCARRADRGITDTQYFGPGTRLTVL.

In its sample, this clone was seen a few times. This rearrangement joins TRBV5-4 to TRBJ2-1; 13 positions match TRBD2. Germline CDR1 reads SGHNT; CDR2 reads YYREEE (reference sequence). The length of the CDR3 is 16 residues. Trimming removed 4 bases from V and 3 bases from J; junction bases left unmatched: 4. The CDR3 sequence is CASSPGTSGNYNEQFF. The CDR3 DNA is TGTGCCAGCAGCCCGGGGACTAGCGGGAACTACAATGAGCAGTTCTTC.

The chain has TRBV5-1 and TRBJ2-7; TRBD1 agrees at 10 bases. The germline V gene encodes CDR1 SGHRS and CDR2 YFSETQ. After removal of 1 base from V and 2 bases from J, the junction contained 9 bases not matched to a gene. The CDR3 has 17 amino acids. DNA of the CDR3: TGCGCCAGCAGCTTGAAGGTCGGGGACAGGGGTCCCTACGAGCAGTACTTC. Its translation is CASSLKVGDRGPYEQYF.

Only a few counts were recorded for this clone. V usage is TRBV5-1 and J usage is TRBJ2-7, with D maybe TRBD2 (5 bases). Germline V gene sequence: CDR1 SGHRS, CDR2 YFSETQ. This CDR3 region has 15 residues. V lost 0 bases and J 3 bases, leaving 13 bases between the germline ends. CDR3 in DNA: TGCGCCAGCAGCTTGGACCACAACGGGGTCTACGAGCAGTACTTC. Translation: CASSLDHNGVYEQYF.

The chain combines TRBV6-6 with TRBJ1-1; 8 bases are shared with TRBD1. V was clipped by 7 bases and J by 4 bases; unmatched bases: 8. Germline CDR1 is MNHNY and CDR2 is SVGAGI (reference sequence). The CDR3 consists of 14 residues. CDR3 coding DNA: TGTGCCAGCACCCAGACAGGGGTTTCCACTGAAGCTTTCTTT. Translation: CASTQTGVSTEAFF.

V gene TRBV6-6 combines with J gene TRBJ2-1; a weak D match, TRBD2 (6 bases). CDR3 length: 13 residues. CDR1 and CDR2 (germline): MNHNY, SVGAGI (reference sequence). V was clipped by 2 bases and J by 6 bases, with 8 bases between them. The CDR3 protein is CASSYDGGNEQFF. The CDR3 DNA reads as TGTGCCAGCAGTTACGACGGGGGCAATGAGCAGTTCTTC.

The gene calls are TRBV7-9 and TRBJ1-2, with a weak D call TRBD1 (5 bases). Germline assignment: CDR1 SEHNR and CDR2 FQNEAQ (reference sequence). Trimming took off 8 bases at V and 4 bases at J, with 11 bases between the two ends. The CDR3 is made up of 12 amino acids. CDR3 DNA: TGTGCCAGCGCCCAGGGAACCTATGGCTACACCTTC. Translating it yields CASAQGTYGYTF.

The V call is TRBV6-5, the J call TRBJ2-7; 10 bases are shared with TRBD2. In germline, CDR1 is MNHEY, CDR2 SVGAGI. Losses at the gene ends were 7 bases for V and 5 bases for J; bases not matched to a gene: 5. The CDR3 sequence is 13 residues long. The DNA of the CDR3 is TGTGCCAGCACTGTAGCGGGAGGAGACGAGCAGTACTTC. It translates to CASTVAGGDEQYF.

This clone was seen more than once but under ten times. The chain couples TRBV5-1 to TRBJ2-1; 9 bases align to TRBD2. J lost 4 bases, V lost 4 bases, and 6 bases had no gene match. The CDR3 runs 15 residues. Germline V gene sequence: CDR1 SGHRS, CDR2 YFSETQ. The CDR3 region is CASSLTSGEYNEQFF. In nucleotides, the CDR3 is TGCGCCAGCAGCCTGACTAGCGGAGAATACAATGAGCAGTTCTTC. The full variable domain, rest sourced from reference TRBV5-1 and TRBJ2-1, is KAGVTQTPRYLIKTRGQQVTLSCSPISGHRSVSWYQQTPGQGLQFLFEYFSETQRNKGNFPGRFSGRQFSNSRSEMNVSTLELGDSALYLCASSLTSGEYNEQFFGPGTRLTVL.

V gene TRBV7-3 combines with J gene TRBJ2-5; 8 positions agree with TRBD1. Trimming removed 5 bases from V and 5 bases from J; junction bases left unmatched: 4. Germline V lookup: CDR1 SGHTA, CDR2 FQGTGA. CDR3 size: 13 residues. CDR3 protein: CASSQGAVETQYF. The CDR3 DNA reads TGTGCCAGCAGCCAGGGGGCTGTGGAGACCCAGTACTTC.

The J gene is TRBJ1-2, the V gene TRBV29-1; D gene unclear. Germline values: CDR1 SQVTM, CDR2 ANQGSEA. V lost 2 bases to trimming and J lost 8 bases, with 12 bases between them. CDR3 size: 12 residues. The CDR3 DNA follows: TGCAGCGTTGAAAACAGCCCCGGCGGCTACACCTTC. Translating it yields CSVENSPGGYTF.

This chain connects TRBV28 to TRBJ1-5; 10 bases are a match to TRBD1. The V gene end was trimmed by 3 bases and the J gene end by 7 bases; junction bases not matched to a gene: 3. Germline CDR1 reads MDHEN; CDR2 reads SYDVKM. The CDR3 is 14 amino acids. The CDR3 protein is CASSLGQGRQPQHF. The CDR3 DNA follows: TGTGCCAGCAGTTTGGGACAGGGGAGGCAGCCCCAGCATTTT.

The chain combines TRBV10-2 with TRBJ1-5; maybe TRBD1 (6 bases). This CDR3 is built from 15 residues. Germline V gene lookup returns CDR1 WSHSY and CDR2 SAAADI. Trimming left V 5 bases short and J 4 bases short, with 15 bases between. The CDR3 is CASSSTGTLNQPQHF. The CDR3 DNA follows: TGCGCCAGCAGTTCTACCGGGACACTTAATCAGCCCCAGCATTTT.

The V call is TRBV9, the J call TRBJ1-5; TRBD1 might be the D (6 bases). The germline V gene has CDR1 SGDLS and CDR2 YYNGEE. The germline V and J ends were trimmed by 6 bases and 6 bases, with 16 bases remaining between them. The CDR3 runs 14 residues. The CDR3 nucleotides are TGTGCCAGCAACAGGGACCCCACAGGTCAGCCCCAGCATTTT. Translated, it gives CASNRDPTGQPQHF.

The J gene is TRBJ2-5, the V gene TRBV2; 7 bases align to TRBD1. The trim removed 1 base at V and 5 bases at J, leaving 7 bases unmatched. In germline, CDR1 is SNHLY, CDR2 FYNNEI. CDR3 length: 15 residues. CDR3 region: CASSEDRQGVETQYF. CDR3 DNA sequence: TGTGCCAGCAGTGAAGATAGGCAGGGGGTTGAGACCCAGTACTTC. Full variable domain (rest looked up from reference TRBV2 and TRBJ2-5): EPEVTQTPSHQVTQMGQEVILRCVPISNHLYFYWYRQILGQKVEFLVSFYNNEISEKSEIFDDQFSVERPDGSNFTLKIRSTKLEDSAMYFCASSEDRQGVETQYFGPGTRLLVL.

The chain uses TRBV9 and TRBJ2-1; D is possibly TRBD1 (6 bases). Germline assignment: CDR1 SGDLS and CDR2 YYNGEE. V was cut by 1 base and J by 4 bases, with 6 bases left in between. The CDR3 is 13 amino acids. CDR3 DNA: TGTGCCAGCAGCGTACAGGGGTACAATGAGCAGTTCTTC. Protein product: CASSVQGYNEQFF.

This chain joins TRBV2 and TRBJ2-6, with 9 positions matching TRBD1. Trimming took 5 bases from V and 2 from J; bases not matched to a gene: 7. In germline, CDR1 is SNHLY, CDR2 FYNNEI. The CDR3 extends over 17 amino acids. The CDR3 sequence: CASSTNRDRAGANVLTF. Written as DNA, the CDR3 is TGTGCCAGCAGTACTAACCGGGACAGGGCTGGGGCCAACGTCCTGACTTTC.